What follows are 8 T cell receptor beta chains derived from one specimen sequenced in a study of blood T cell repertoires in COVID-19. Measured with immunoSEQ multiplex PCR; TCRdb has only the in-frame clones, and not every one. The data contain about 480,000 clones, approximately 89% of them seen just once; the ten biggest clones take up roughly 12%. Sequencing was performed on peripheral blood. These receptors all come from a woman aged 50 to 65 with COVID-19, enrolled during active disease.

Written as DNA, the CDR3 is TGTGCCATCCAGAGGGGACTTTCGGATGGCTACACCTTC. Protein sequence: CAIQRGLSDGYTF. The V and J genes are TRBV10-3 and TRBJ1-2; D perhaps matches TRBD1 (5 bases). Germline assignment: CDR1 ENHRY and CDR2 SYGVKD. The CDR3 length is 13 residues. The ends were cut back, 8 bases at V and 6 bases at J, with 16 bases in the middle.

The V call is TRBV5-4, the J call TRBJ2-7; 8 bases are shared with TRBD1. Germline loops: CDR1 SGHNT, CDR2 YYREEE (reference sequence). The CDR3 consists of 17 residues. The ends lost 4 bases at V and 0 bases at J; junction bases unmatched: 12. CDR3 amino acids: CASSPFVGDRSSYEQYF. The DNA for the CDR3 is TGTGCCAGCAGCCCCTTCGTAGGGGACAGGAGCTCCTACGAGCAGTACTTC.

The V call is TRBV6-1, the J call TRBJ2-4; no definite D call. V lost 3 bases and J 0 bases, leaving 6 bases between the germline ends. Per the germline V gene, CDR1 is MNHNS and CDR2 is SASEGT. The CDR3 has 14 amino acids. CDR3 in amino acids: CASSDRLAKNIQYF. In DNA form, the CDR3 reads TGTGCCAGCAGTGACAGGCTAGCCAAAAACATTCAGTACTTC.

This clone was observed once. V usage is TRBV5-6 and J usage is TRBJ1-2; 8 bases are shared with TRBD1. CDR1 is SGHDT, CDR2 YYEEEE, per germline. The CDR3 has 14 residues. V trimming: 5 bases; J trimming: 8 bases; junction bases outside the gene matches: 11. CDR3 sequence (DNA): TGTGCCAGCAGTCTTGACAGGGGAAGAAGGGGCTACACCTTC. Amino acids: CASSLDRGRRGYTF. The complete variable domain, with remaining parts taken from reference TRBV5-6 and TRBJ1-2, reads DAGVTQSPTHLIKTRGQQVTLRCSPKSGHDTVSWYQQALGQGPQFIFQYYEEEERQRGNFPDRFSGHQFPNYSSELNVNALLLGDSALYLCASSLDRGRRGYTFGSGTRLTVV.

This clone was seen many times. This chain connects TRBV7-9 to TRBJ1-2, with 7 bases matching TRBD1. Germline trimming cut 1 base from V and 8 bases from J; bases unmatched to any gene: 10. The length of the CDR3 is 15 residues. CDR1 and CDR2 from the germline V gene are SEHNR and FQNEAQ (reference sequence). The DNA of the CDR3 is TGTGCCAGCAGCTTAGGGGATAGGGGGCGAAAAGGCTACACCTTC. Its protein product is CASSLGDRGRKGYTF. The full variable domain, with the rest looked up from reference TRBV7-9 and TRBJ1-2, is DTGVSQNPRHKITKRGQNVTFRCDPISEHNRLYWYRQTLGQGPEFLTYFQNEAQLEKSRLLSDRFSAERPKGSFSTLEIQRTEQGDSAMYLCASSLGDRGRKGYTFGSGTRLTVV.

J is TRBJ2-4 and V is TRBV5-6; D not resolved. The CDR3 contains 13 residues. V was pared by 4 bases and J by 6 bases, with 11 bases between. Germline-derived CDR1 and CDR2 are SGHDT and YYEEEE. The CDR3 DNA is TGTGCCAGCAGCCCAACCTCAGGAAACATTCAGTACTTC. As protein: CASSPTSGNIQYF.

In this sample, this clone turned up a few times. V is TRBV11-2 and J is TRBJ1-1; TRBD1 might be the D (6 bases). Trimming cost V 4 bases and J 4 bases, with 16 bases left between them. This CDR3 has 15 amino acids. Germline CDR1 and CDR2: SGHAT and FQNNGV. The CDR3 DNA follows: TGTGCCAGCAGCTCCCGGACAGCTGGAAGCACTGAAGCTTTCTTT. It is translated as CASSSRTAGSTEAFF.

The chain uses TRBV6-2 or TRBV6-3 and TRBJ2-5, with TRBD2 matching 9 bases. The CDR3 is 17 residues long. CDR1 and CDR2 (germline): MNHEY, SVGEGT. V shed 0 bases and J 5 bases; nucleotides not matched to a gene: 10. CDR3 DNA sequence: TGTGCCAGCAGTTACTCGAGAGGCGGGGGGGCCAGGGAGACCCAGTACTTC. Protein product: CASSYSRGGGARETQYF.